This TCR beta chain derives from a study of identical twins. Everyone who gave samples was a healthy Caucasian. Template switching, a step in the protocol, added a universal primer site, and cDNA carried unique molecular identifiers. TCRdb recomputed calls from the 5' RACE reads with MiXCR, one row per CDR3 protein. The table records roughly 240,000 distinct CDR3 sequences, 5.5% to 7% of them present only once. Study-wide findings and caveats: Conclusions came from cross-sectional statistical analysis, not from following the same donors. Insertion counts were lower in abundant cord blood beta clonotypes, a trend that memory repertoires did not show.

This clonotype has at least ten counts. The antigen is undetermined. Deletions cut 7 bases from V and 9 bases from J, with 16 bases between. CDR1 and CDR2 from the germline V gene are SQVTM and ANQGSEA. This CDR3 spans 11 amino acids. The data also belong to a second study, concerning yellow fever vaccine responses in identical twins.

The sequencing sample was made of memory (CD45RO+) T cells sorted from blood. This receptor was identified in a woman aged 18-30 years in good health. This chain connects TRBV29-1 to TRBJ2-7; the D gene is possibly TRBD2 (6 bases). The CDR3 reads CSGTGGLVQYF. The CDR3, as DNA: TGCAGCGGGACTGGGGGACTGGTGCAGTACTTC.